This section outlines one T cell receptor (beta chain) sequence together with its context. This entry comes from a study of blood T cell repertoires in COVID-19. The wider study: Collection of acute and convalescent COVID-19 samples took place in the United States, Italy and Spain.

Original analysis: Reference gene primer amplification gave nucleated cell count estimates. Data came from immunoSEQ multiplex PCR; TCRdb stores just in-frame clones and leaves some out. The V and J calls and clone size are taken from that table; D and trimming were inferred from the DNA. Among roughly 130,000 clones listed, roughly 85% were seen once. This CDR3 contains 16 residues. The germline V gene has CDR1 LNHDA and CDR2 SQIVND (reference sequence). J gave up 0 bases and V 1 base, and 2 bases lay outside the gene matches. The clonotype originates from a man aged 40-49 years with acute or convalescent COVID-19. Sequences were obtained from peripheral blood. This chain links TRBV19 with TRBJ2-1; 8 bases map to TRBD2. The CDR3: CASSIVLAGSYNEQFF. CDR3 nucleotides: TGTGCCAGTAGTATAGTGCTAGCGGGCTCCTACAATGAGCAGTTCTTC.